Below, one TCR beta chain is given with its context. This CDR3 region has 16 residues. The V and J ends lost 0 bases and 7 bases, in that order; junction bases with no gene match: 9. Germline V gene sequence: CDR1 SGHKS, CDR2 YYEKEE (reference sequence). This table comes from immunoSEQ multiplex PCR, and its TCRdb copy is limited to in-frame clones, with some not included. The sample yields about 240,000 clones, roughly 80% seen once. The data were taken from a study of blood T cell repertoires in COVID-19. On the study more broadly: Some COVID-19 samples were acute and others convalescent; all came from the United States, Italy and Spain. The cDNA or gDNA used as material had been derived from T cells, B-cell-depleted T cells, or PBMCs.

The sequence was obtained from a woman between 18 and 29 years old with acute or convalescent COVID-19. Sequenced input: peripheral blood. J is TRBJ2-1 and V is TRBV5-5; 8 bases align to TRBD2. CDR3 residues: CASSLAMAGGLNEQFF. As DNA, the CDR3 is TGTGCCAGCAGCTTGGCCATGGCGGGAGGTTTGAATGAGCAGTTCTTC. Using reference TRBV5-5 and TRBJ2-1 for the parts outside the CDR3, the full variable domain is DAGVTQSPTHLIKTRGQQVTLRCSPISGHKSVSWYQQVLGQGPQFIFQYYEKEERGRGNFPDRFSARQFPNYSSELNVNALLLGDSALYLCASSLAMAGGLNEQFFGPGTRLTVL.